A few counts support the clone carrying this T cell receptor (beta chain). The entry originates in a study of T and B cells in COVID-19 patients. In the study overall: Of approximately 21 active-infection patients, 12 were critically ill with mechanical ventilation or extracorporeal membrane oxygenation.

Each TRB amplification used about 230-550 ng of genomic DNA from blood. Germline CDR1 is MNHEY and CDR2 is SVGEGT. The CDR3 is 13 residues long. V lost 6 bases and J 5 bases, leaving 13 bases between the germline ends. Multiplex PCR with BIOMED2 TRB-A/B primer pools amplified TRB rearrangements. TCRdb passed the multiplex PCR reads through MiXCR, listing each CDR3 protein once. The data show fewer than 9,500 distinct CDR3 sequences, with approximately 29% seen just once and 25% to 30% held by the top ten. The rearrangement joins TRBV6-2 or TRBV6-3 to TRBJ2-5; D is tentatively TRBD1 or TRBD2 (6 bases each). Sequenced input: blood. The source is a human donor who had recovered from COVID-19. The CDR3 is CASSPQGGETQYF. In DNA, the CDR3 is TGTGCCAGCAGCCCACAGGGAGGTGAGACCCAGTACTTC.